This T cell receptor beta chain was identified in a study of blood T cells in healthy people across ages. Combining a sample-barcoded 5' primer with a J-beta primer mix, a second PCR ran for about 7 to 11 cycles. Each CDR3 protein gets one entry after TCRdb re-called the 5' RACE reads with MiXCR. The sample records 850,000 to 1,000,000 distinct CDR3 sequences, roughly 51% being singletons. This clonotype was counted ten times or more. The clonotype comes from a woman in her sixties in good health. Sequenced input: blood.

The DNA for the CDR3 is TGCGCCAGCAGCCAACTAGACCGGGACTATGACGAGCAGTACTTC. As protein: CASSQLDRDYDEQYF. The J gene is TRBJ2-7, the V gene TRBV4-1, with 7 bases lining up with TRBD2. The junction had 9 bases not matched to a gene; V was cut back by 2 bases and J by 5 bases. This CDR3 spans 15 amino acids. Per germline, CDR1 MGHRA and CDR2 YSYEKL.